Presented here are 6 T cell receptor beta chains from one specimen sequenced in a study of CD8+ T cells in alopecia areata. Sequencing templates came from extracted RNA that was reverse transcribed into cDNA. TCRdb keeps only in-frame clones here, not all; method: immunoSEQ multiplex PCR. The data hold about 150,000 clones, with more than 45% observed a single time. Sequenced material: CD8+ T cells sorted from blood, taken at week 0. Receptors were obtained from a human donor with alopecia areata.

The chain uses TRBV6-6 and TRBJ1-2; D unclear. The length of the CDR3 is 12 residues. Trimming shortened V by 6 bases and J by 6 bases, and 11 bases separated the two germline ends. The germline V gene has CDR1 MNHNY and CDR2 SVGAGI (reference sequence). CDR3 region: CASSFPKDGYTF. The CDR3 DNA sequence: TGTGCCAGCAGCTTCCCGAAGGATGGCTACACCTTC.

The rearrangement uses TRBV29-1 and TRBJ1-2, with a weak D call TRBD1 (6 bases). The CDR3 sequence is 13 residues long. The germline CDR1 and CDR2 sequences are SQVTM and ANQGSEA. Deletions cut 6 bases from V and 3 bases from J, with 14 bases between. CDR3 sequence: CSVKRAGDYGYTF. The CDR3 nucleotides read TGCAGCGTCAAAAGGGCAGGGGACTATGGCTACACCTTC.

CDR3 DNA: TGTGCCAGTACCGGGACAGGGAAGTACCAGCCCCAGCATTTT. This translates into CASTGTGKYQPQHF. The genes are TRBV19 and TRBJ1-5, with 9 bases matching TRBD1. J was trimmed by 7 bases and V by 7 bases; bases with no gene match: 8. The CDR3 loop spans 14 amino acids. Germline lookup yields CDR1 LNHDA and CDR2 SQIVND (reference sequence).

This CDR3 is CASGEERGYNEQFF. In DNA, the CDR3 is TGTGCTAGTGGGGAAGAGCGGGGCTACAATGAGCAGTTCTTC. V gene TRBV12-5 combines with J gene TRBJ2-1; 7 bases map to TRBD2. Germline V lookup: CDR1 LGHNT, CDR2 FRNRAP. The CDR3 runs 14 residues. The J segment lost 3 bases and the V segment lost 6 bases, leaving 5 bases of the junction unmatched.

This chain connects TRBV6-6 to TRBJ2-3, with D tentatively TRBD1 or TRBD2 (5 bases each). The CDR3 runs 14 residues. CDR1 is MNHNY and CDR2 is SVGAGI in the germline V gene (reference sequence). The V and J ends lost 6 bases and 4 bases respectively, with 14 bases between them. CDR3 coding DNA: TGTGCCAGCAGACGTGAGGGGCGGGCAGATACGCAGTATTTT. Translation gives CASRREGRADTQYF.

This clone has just a few counts. The chain couples TRBV29-1 to TRBJ1-2; TRBD1 matches at 9 bases. Germline assignment: CDR1 SQVTM and CDR2 ANQGSEA. The CDR3 extends over 14 amino acids. Unmatched junction bases numbered 10, after V lost 7 bases and J lost 4 bases. For the CDR3, the DNA is TGCAGCGCTATGGGACAGGGTCTAGGCTATGGCTACACCTTC. This codes for CSAMGQGLGYGYTF.